This passage covers 5 T cell receptor beta chains from one sample sequenced in a study of early T cells in non-severe SARS-CoV-2 infection. In TCRdb, the 5' RACE reads were re-called with MiXCR into one record per CDR3 protein. The sample records about 66,000 distinct CDR3 sequences, around 8.7% being singletons. The sequenced sample was whole blood. The origin of the receptors is an adult who was a healthcare worker with PCR-confirmed SARS-CoV-2 infection or an uninfected control (not recorded which).

The chain combines TRBV5-1 with TRBJ1-5, with D possibly being TRBD1 (5 bases). The germline gives CDR1 SGHRS, CDR2 YFSETQ. CDR3 length: 15 residues. Trimming shortened V by 0 bases and J by 2 bases, and 9 bases separated the two germline ends. The CDR3: CASSLGQSGNQPQHF. As DNA, the CDR3 is TGCGCCAGCAGCTTGGGACAGAGTGGCAATCAGCCCCAGCATTTT.

The chain recombines TRBV4-3 with TRBJ2-3; 9 bases are shared with TRBD2. Germline-derived CDR1 and CDR2 are LGHNA and YSLEER. Unmatched junction bases numbered 3, after V lost 4 bases and J lost 1 base. This CDR3 has 15 amino acids. DNA for the CDR3: TGCGCCAGCAGCCTCGGACTAGCGCGCACAGATACGCAGTATTTT. Translating it yields CASSLGLARTDTQYF.

This clonotype was seen only a few times. The J gene is TRBJ2-7, the V gene TRBV28; 10 nucleotides match TRBD1. The length of the CDR3 is 17 residues. The trim removed 1 base at V and 5 bases at J, leaving 11 bases unmatched. In germline, CDR1 is MDHEN, CDR2 SYDVKM. The CDR3 spells CASSLSPGTGVRHEQYF. The CDR3 DNA follows: TGTGCCAGCAGTTTATCCCCCGGGACAGGGGTTCGACACGAGCAGTACTTC.

This clonotype was picked up many times. J is TRBJ2-1 and V is TRBV7-2, with 8 bases that match TRBD1. Looked up from germline, CDR1 is SGHTA and CDR2 is FQGNSA. J lost 4 bases, V lost 5 bases, and 13 bases had no gene match. This CDR3 contains 17 residues. CDR3 DNA: TGTGCCAGCAGCGCTCACCCGACAGGGGTCAGGTACAATGAGCAGTTCTTC. Amino acid sequence: CASSAHPTGVRYNEQFF.

This clonotype was seen at least ten times. J is TRBJ2-7 and V is TRBV7-3; 7 bases match TRBD1. CDR1 and CDR2 (germline): SGHTA, FQGTGA. J lost 1 base, V lost 1 base, and 1 base had no gene match. The CDR3 is made up of 14 amino acids. CDR3 DNA: TGTGCCAGCAGCTTAATGGGACAGTCCTACGAGCAGTACTTC. It is translated as CASSLMGQSYEQYF.